These 23 T cell receptor beta chains originate from one sample sequenced in a study of cytomegalovirus exposure and HLA in healthy donors (dated by TCRdb to 2017 to 2019). Library preparation was by the immunoSEQ multiplex PCR assay. The multiplex PCR relied on a mix of 60 forward primers for TCR Vbeta segments and 13 reverse primers for TCR Jbeta segments. TCRdb retrieved this table from immuneACCESS and kept in-frame rearrangements only. Not all clones are present; in checked studies, unresolved V genes account for under half, and no reason is known for the remainder. The sample records around 100,000 clones, about 70% of which are singletons. 2% to 3% of the sample is in the top ten clones. The source material was PBMCs. The receptors here all came from a man aged 45-65 years in good health and CMV-seropositive.

The chain has TRBV7-3 and TRBJ1-5; tentative D call: TRBD1 (6 bases). Germline CDR1 is SGHTA and CDR2 is FQGTGA. This CDR3 is 16 amino acids long. V lost 5 bases to trimming and J lost 5 bases, with 19 bases between them. The CDR3 DNA is TGTGCCAGCAGCCCCGGACAGAGCAAAATTTATCAGCCCCAGCATTTT. Translated, it gives CASSPGQSKIYQPQHF.

This chain links TRBV5-1 with TRBJ2-3, with 11 bases matching TRBD2. CDR1 and CDR2 (germline): SGHRS, YFSETQ. This CDR3 contains 16 residues. J was trimmed by 4 bases and V by 1 base; bases with no gene match: 5. CDR3 in DNA: TGCGCCAGCAGCTTGCTCCTAGCGGGAGGAGCAGATACGCAGTATTTT. It encodes CASSLLLAGGADTQYF.

This clone was seen more than once but under ten times. The gene calls are TRBV29-1 and TRBJ1-2, with a tentative D call TRBD1 (5 bases). CDR3 length equals 13 residues. Trimming took 3 bases from V and 3 from J, leaving 11 bases between them. CDR1 and CDR2 from the germline V gene are SQVTM and ANQGSEA. In DNA, the CDR3 is TGCAGCGTTGAGTCCGGGGACTACTATGGCTACACCTTC. Its protein product is CSVESGDYYGYTF.

The chain recombines TRBV19 with TRBJ2-3; 13 nucleotides line up with TRBD2. Germline-derived CDR1 and CDR2 are LNHDA and SQIVND (reference sequence). J gave up 2 bases and V 5 bases, and 4 bases lay outside the gene matches. The CDR3 has 16 amino acids. CDR3 loop: CASSGTSGISTDTQYF. The CDR3 nucleotides read TGTGCCAGTAGTGGGACTAGCGGGATCTCCACAGATACGCAGTATTTT.

This clone was detected only a few times. The chain carries TRBV7-3 and TRBJ2-7; a weak D match, TRBD2 (5 bases). The V gene lost 2 bases and the J gene lost 0 bases, with 20 bases spanning the gap. The germline V gene encodes CDR1 SGHTA and CDR2 FQGTGA. The length of the CDR3 is 18 residues. CDR3 DNA sequence: TGTGCCAGCAGCTTACTCAGCCCTCTCGGACTGAGCTCCTACGAGCAGTACTTC. The encoded protein is CASSLLSPLGLSSYEQYF.

The rearrangement joins TRBV21-1 to TRBJ2-4; TRBD1, as called in the table, went unchecked against the DNA. TRBV21-1 is marked as a pseudogene. The CDR3 has 15 residues. The CDR3 DNA reads TGTGCCAGCAGCAGCAGGGCCCCAGCCAAAAACATTCAGTACTTC. Translating it yields CASSSRAPAKNIQYF.

The chain joins TRBV7-9 to TRBJ2-7, with 7 bases lining up with TRBD1. This CDR3 spans 14 amino acids. With V trimmed by 4 bases and J by 0 bases, 3 bases remained unmatched. The germline gives CDR1 SEHNR, CDR2 FQNEAQ (reference sequence). The CDR3 DNA follows: TGTGCCAGCAGCTCCACAGGGGACTCCTACGAGCAGTACTTC. Its protein product is CASSSTGDSYEQYF.

This clone has only a few counts. The chain joins TRBV4-1 to TRBJ2-1, with D uncertain. This CDR3 spans 13 amino acids. Germline assignment: CDR1 MGHRA and CDR2 YSYEKL. V lost 3 bases, J lost 5 bases, and 8 bases lay in between. DNA of the CDR3: TGCGCCAGCAGCCAGGCGGATAACAATGAGCAGTTCTTC. It is translated as CASSQADNNEQFF.

The chain links TRBV27 to TRBJ2-2; 11 nucleotides line up with TRBD1. The CDR3 sequence is 17 residues long. Trimming took 7 bases from V and 4 from J; bases not matched to a gene: 11. Germline V gene sequence: CDR1 MNHEY, CDR2 SMNVEV (reference sequence). The CDR3 loop is CASTMSTGTGGTGELFF. The DNA of the CDR3 is TGTGCCAGCACTATGAGTACCGGGACAGGGGGCACCGGGGAGCTGTTTTTT.

This clone was counted only a few times. The chain is built from TRBV5-4 and TRBJ2-7, with 8 bases matching TRBD2. V lost 4 bases, J lost 7 bases, and 10 bases stayed unmatched. Germline CDR1 reads SGHNT; CDR2 reads YYREEE (reference sequence). CDR3 length: 14 amino acids. This chain's CDR3 is CASSIGTRMWEQYF. The CDR3 nucleotides are TGTGCCAGCAGCATCGGGACTAGGATGTGGGAGCAGTACTTC.

V usage is TRBV9 and J usage is TRBJ2-7; TRBD2 agrees at 13 bases. Germline V gives CDR1 SGDLS, CDR2 YYNGEE. The V and J ends lost 3 bases and 9 bases, in that order; junction bases with no gene match: 9. This CDR3 is 15 amino acids long. CDR3 sequence: CASSAGLAGVAAQYF. Here the CDR3 DNA reads TGTGCCAGCAGCGCCGGACTAGCGGGAGTAGCTGCGCAGTACTTC.

CDR3 amino acids: CASSVGLDADTQYF. In DNA, the CDR3 is TGTGCCAGCAGCGTTGGACTGGATGCAGATACGCAGTATTTT. The gene calls are TRBV9 and TRBJ2-3; a possible D gene is TRBD2 (5 bases). The V gene lost 2 bases and the J gene lost 4 bases, with 11 bases spanning the gap. This CDR3 is built from 14 residues. Germline V CDR1 and CDR2: SGDLS, YYNGEE.

This clone appeared a few times. Within the sample, other DNA sequences also encode this same CDR3. This chain links TRBV5-1 with TRBJ2-7, with TRBD2 as a possible D gene (5 bases). Per the germline V gene, CDR1 is SGHRS and CDR2 is YFSETQ. Trimming left V 0 bases short and J 3 bases short, with 13 bases between. There are 15 residues in the CDR3. CDR3 residues: CASSLESGSGYEQYF. CDR3 nucleotides: TGCGCCAGCAGCTTGGAGAGCGGTTCTGGCTACGAGCAGTACTTC.

The genes are TRBV5-3 and TRBJ2-6; D perhaps matches TRBD2 (5 bases). TRBV5-3 is classed as an ORF, of uncertain function. CDR3 length equals 16 residues. V lost 7 bases and J lost 0, with 14 bases in between. DNA for the CDR3: TGTGCCAGATCCGCCCCGAGGGTCTCTGGGGCCAACGTCCTGACTTTC. As protein: CARSAPRVSGANVLTF.

Regarding this clone: Other DNA sequences in the same sample also yield this CDR3. The chain links TRBV30 to TRBJ1-1; 10 bases are a match to TRBD1. Germline V CDR1 and CDR2: GTSNPN, SVGIG (reference sequence). With V trimmed by 3 bases and J by 3 bases, 4 bases remained unmatched. This CDR3 is built from 14 residues. CDR3 region: CAWSRDRGYTEAFF. The DNA of the CDR3 is TGTGCCTGGAGCCGGGACAGGGGTTACACTGAAGCTTTCTTT.

This clone was detected once. The chain carries TRBV19 and TRBJ2-5; D is perhaps TRBD1 (6 bases). CDR1 is LNHDA, CDR2 SQIVND, per germline (reference sequence). CDR3 length: 14 residues. With 4 bases removed from V and 1 base from J, the gap between germline ends came to 10 bases. The CDR3 coding sequence is TGTGCCAGTAGTACCGACAGGCTCCAAGAGACCCAGTACTTC. Translating gives CASSTDRLQETQYF.

This chain joins TRBV5-1 and TRBJ2-7, with D possibly matching TRBD2 (7 bases). Germline-derived CDR1 and CDR2 are SGHRS and YFSETQ. V shed 4 bases and J shed 4 bases, with 15 bases lying between them. CDR3 length equals 14 residues. CDR3 residues: CASSPGGLRYEQYF. The DNA for the CDR3 is TGCGCCAGCAGCCCCGGGGGGCTGCGATACGAGCAGTACTTC.

This rearrangement joins TRBV5-4 to TRBJ2-7; 13 bases are shared with TRBD2. CDR1 is SGHNT and CDR2 is YYREEE in the germline V gene (reference sequence). This CDR3 has 16 amino acids. The V segment lost 4 bases and the J segment 2 bases; nucleotides outside the gene matches: 6. The CDR3 nucleotides are TGTGCCAGCAGCCCAAGACTAGCGGGAGGAACCTACGAGCAGTACTTC. Its protein product is CASSPRLAGGTYEQYF.

The sample holds a few counts of this clone. The chain couples TRBV19 to TRBJ1-2; D might be TRBD1 (6 bases). This CDR3 is built from 16 residues. Trimming removed 0 bases at V and 0 bases at J, with 11 bases between. CDR1 LNHDA and CDR2 SQIVND come from the germline V gene (reference sequence). Here the CDR3 reads CASSIDRGGPNYGYTF. The CDR3 DNA is TGTGCCAGTAGTATAGATCGCGGGGGGCCTAACTATGGCTACACCTTC.

V and J are TRBV7-9 and TRBJ1-3; weak D call: TRBD1 (5 bases). The CDR3 has 18 residues. With 2 bases removed from V and 4 bases from J, the gap between germline ends came to 21 bases. The germline V gene encodes CDR1 SEHNR and CDR2 FQNEAQ (reference sequence). The DNA of the CDR3 is TGTGCCAGCAGCTTACCTTCCAATTCTAAGACAGCAGGAAACACCATATATTTT. Protein: CASSLPSNSKTAGNTIYF.

This sequence joins TRBV5-4 and TRBJ2-7; TRBD2 aligns across 12 bases. Germline V lookup: CDR1 SGHNT, CDR2 YYREEE (reference sequence). The CDR3 is made up of 16 amino acids. V was clipped by 4 bases and J by 7 bases; unmatched bases: 12. CDR3: CASSPPRLAGAGEQYF. The CDR3, as DNA: TGTGCCAGCAGCCCACCCCGACTAGCGGGAGCCGGGGAGCAGTACTTC.

In its sample, this clone was seen a few times. This sequence joins TRBV5-1 and TRBJ1-5; 11 positions agree with TRBD1. Germline assignment: CDR1 SGHRS and CDR2 YFSETQ. The CDR3 length is 15 residues. V trimming: 3 bases; J trimming: 4 bases; junction bases outside the gene matches: 3. The chain's CDR3 is CASSWGTGGNQPQHF. As DNA, the CDR3 is TGCGCCAGCAGCTGGGGGACAGGGGGAAATCAGCCCCAGCATTTT. Drawing the rest from reference TRBV5-1 and TRBJ1-5, the complete variable domain is KAGVTQTPRYLIKTRGQQVTLSCSPISGHRSVSWYQQTPGQGLQFLFEYFSETQRNKGNFPGRFSGRQFSNSRSEMNVSTLELGDSALYLCASSWGTGGNQPQHFGDGTRLSIL.

The rearrangement joins TRBV11-2 to TRBJ1-5, with 9 bases that match TRBD1. V lost 3 bases and J lost 6; bases outside the gene matches: 6. Germline CDR1 SGHAT, CDR2 FQNNGV. This CDR3 has 15 amino acids. For the CDR3, the DNA is TGTGCCAGCAGCTTCTCGGGGACAGGGTTTCAGCCCCAGCATTTT. It codes for CASSFSGTGFQPQHF.